The clone carrying this T cell receptor beta chain was seen more than once but under ten times. Its antigen is not known. The data belong to a study of response to subunit inactivated influenza vaccine. Broader study findings: Each seasonal flu vaccination may recruit only limited new T cells, authors suggested.

The germline V and J ends were trimmed by 7 bases and 4 bases, with 11 bases remaining between them. Germline-derived CDR1 and CDR2 are SGHRS and YFSETQ. This CDR3 is built from 13 residues. TCRdb itself ran the RT-PCR reads through MiXCR, one entry per CDR3 protein. The repertoire has more than 450,000 distinct CDR3 sequences, less than 10% of them found once; the top ten carry over 10%. J is TRBJ2-2 and V is TRBV5-1, with D perhaps matching TRBD2 (5 bases). The input for sequencing was PBMCs from blood, taken around 25 months after vaccination. This clonotype originated in a man aged 50 to 69 who received an inactivated influenza vaccine. CDR3 in amino acids: CASGSRGTGELFF. Here the CDR3 DNA reads TGCGCCAGCGGGAGTCGCGGCACCGGGGAGCTGTTTTTT.